This is a list of T cell receptor beta chains from one sample in a study of blood T cell repertoires in COVID-19. Some clones are missing from TCRdb's copy, which holds only in-frame ones; the method was immunoSEQ multiplex PCR. The sample has about 150,000 clones, around 89% seen once. What was sequenced was peripheral blood. The receptor set was obtained from a man aged 50 to 59 who had recovered from COVID-19. Both conserved end residues are part of each CDR3. Fields, in order: clone size, V gene, J gene, D gene, CDR3 DNA, CDR3 protein. D genes are given only for firm matches. Where a row states a size, it is once, few, many or the class of an expanded clone; other rows omit it.

size: NA; V: TRBV19; J: TRBJ1-1; D: NA; DNA: TGTGCCAGTAGTAACCCAGTGAACACTGAAGCTTTCTTT; CDR3: CASSNPVNTEAFF
size: once; V: TRBV28; J: TRBJ1-3; D: NA; DNA: TGTGCCAGCAGTTTATCGGACGCTGACAGAGGAACTGGAAACACCATATATTTT; CDR3: CASSLSDADRGTGNTIYF
size: once; V: TRBV6-5; J: TRBJ2-3; D: NA; DNA: TGTGCCAGCAGTTACTCCCAGTCGAGCACAGATACGCAGTATTTT; CDR3: CASSYSQSSTDTQYF
size: few; V: TRBV10-1; J: TRBJ2-7; D: TRBD1; DNA: TGCGCCAGCAGCGGACAGGGCTGGGAGCAGTACTTC; CDR3: CASSGQGWEQYF
size: NA; V: TRBV6-5; J: TRBJ1-5; D: NA; DNA: TGTGCCAGCAGTCTTTCCGGTAGCAATCAGCCCCAGCATTTT; CDR3: CASSLSGSNQPQHF
size: NA; V: TRBV7-3; J: TRBJ2-2; D: NA; DNA: TGTGCCAGCAGCCAACCGCAGGGGACCGGGGAGCTGTTTTTT; CDR3: CASSQPQGTGELFF
size: NA; V: TRBV27; J: TRBJ2-6; D: NA; DNA: TGTGCCAGCAGTGCGCCTGGGGCCAACGTCCTGACTTTC; CDR3: CASSAPGANVLTF
size: NA; V: TRBV2; J: TRBJ2-5; D: TRBD1; DNA: TGTGCCAGCAAGACCCGGACAGGGGTGGGAGAGACCCAGTACTTC; CDR3: CASKTRTGVGETQYF
size: NA; V: TRBV6-5; J: TRBJ2-7; D: NA; DNA: TGTGCCAGCAGGACACACCCCTACGAGCAGTACTTC; CDR3: CASRTHPYEQYF
size: NA; V: TRBV18; J: TRBJ1-2; D: NA; DNA: TGTGCCAGCTCCTCAGGGGCCGGATATGGCTACACCTTC; CDR3: CASSSGAGYGYTF
size: NA; V: TRBV6-6; J: TRBJ2-2; D: TRBD1; DNA: TGTGCCAGCAAGGACGGGACAGCTAACACCGGGGAGCTGTTTTTT; CDR3: CASKDGTANTGELFF
size: NA; V: TRBV7-9; J: TRBJ2-7; D: TRBD2; DNA: TGTGCCAGCAGCTTAGCGGGCGCGGGGGGGTACGAGCAGTACTTC; CDR3: CASSLAGAGGYEQYF
size: NA; V: TRBV18; J: TRBJ1-4; D: NA; DNA: TGTGCCAGCTCACCAAGCCATAATGAAAAACTGTTTTTT; CDR3: CASSPSHNEKLFF
size: NA; V: TRBV7-6; J: TRBJ2-2; D: TRBD2; DNA: TGTGCCAGCAGCGATGGGCCAGCGGGAGCGGGGACCGGGGAGCTGTTTTTT; CDR3: CASSDGPAGAGTGELFF
size: NA; V: TRBV7-3; J: TRBJ2-2; D: TRBD1; DNA: TGTGCCAGCAGCCTACTCGGACAGGGGGCATACGGGGAGCTGTTTTTT; CDR3: CASSLLGQGAYGELFF
size: NA; V: TRBV19; J: TRBJ1-5; D: TRBD1; DNA: TGTGCCAGTAGGGAGGGGGCGACACCCAATCAGCCCCAGCATTTT; CDR3: CASREGATPNQPQHF
size: once; V: TRBV25-1; J: TRBJ1-1; D: NA; DNA: TGTGCCAGTACCAGGGTGGGTCCTGAAGCTTTCTTT; CDR3: CASTRVGPEAFF
size: NA; V: TRBV7-2; J: TRBJ2-2; D: TRBD2; DNA: TGTGCCAGCAGCTTAGTACTAGCGGGAGGAACCGGGGAGCTGTTTTTT; CDR3: CASSLVLAGGTGELFF
size: NA; V: TRBV4-2; J: TRBJ2-3; D: TRBD2; DNA: TGTGCCAGCAGCCCCGTACGTAGCGGGGAGCCCCTCACAGATACGCAGTATTTT; CDR3: CASSPVRSGEPLTDTQYF
size: NA; V: TRBV28; J: TRBJ1-2; D: TRBD1; DNA: TGTGCCAGCAGTTTGGGGACAGGGGGCCACCTCTATGGCTACACCTTC; CDR3: CASSLGTGGHLYGYTF
size: NA; V: TRBV6-6; J: TRBJ2-2; D: NA; DNA: TGTGCCAGCAGGCACCCGTCTCGAGGCACCGGGGAGCTGTTTTTT; CDR3: CASRHPSRGTGELFF
size: NA; V: TRBV5-1; J: TRBJ2-7; D: NA; DNA: TGCGCCAGCAGCTTGGCTTTTTCCTACGAGCAGTACTTC; CDR3: CASSLAFSYEQYF
size: NA; V: TRBV7-8; J: TRBJ1-1; D: TRBD1; DNA: TGTGCCAGCAGCTTCGGACAGGGGAACACTGAAGCTTTCTTT; CDR3: CASSFGQGNTEAFF
size: few; V: TRBV11-2; J: TRBJ1-5; D: NA; DNA: TGTGCCAGCAGCTTAGGGCAGAATAGCAATCAGCCCCAGCATTTT; CDR3: CASSLGQNSNQPQHF
size: NA; V: TRBV3-1/TRBV3-2; J: TRBJ2-1; D: TRBD2; DNA: TGTGCCAGCAGCCAAGGCCTAGCGGGAAATGAGCAGTTCTTC; CDR3: CASSQGLAGNEQFF
size: few; V: TRBV24-1; J: TRBJ1-1; D: NA; DNA: TGTGCCACCAGTGGGCCGGGACAGAACACTGAAGCTTTCTTT; CDR3: CATSGPGQNTEAFF
size: NA; V: TRBV3-1/TRBV3-2; J: TRBJ2-7; D: NA; DNA: TGTGCCAGCAGCCACGGGGGATACGAGCAGTACTTC; CDR3: CASSHGGYEQYF
size: NA; V: TRBV12-3/TRBV12-4; J: TRBJ1-2; D: TRBD1; DNA: TGTGCCAGCAGGAGACAGGGGAACTATGGCTACACCTTC; CDR3: CASRRQGNYGYTF
size: NA; V: TRBV10-3; J: TRBJ1-2; D: TRBD1; DNA: TGTGCCATCAGTGCGACAGGGAAAAATGGCTACACCTTC; CDR3: CAISATGKNGYTF
size: NA; V: TRBV7-9; J: TRBJ2-5; D: TRBD1; DNA: TGTGCCAGCGAACAGGGGGCCAACCAGTACTTC; CDR3: CASEQGANQYF
size: NA; V: TRBV11-3; J: TRBJ2-1; D: NA; DNA: TGTGCCAGCAGCTTAGTACAGGGACCACTCAATGAGCAGTTCTTC; CDR3: CASSLVQGPLNEQFF
size: NA; V: TRBV12-5; J: TRBJ2-7; D: TRBD1; DNA: TGTGCTAGTGGCCTTCGGACAGGGCTTCTACACGAGCAGTACTTC; CDR3: CASGLRTGLLHEQYF
size: NA; V: TRBV2; J: TRBJ1-2; D: NA; DNA: TGTGCCAGCACCGAGGAGGGAGGGCCGCTGAGCGGTGGCTACACCTTC; CDR3: CASTEEGGPLSGGYTF
size: NA; V: TRBV6-5; J: TRBJ1-5; D: NA; DNA: TGTGCCAGCATGAGAGACAGCCTCAATCAGCCCCAGCATTTT; CDR3: CASMRDSLNQPQHF
size: NA; V: TRBV3-1/TRBV3-2; J: TRBJ2-5; D: NA; DNA: TGTGCCAGCAGCCAGCTAAGCTGGACGGGGGAGACCCAGTACTTC; CDR3: CASSQLSWTGETQYF
size: NA; V: TRBV28; J: TRBJ1-2; D: NA; DNA: TGTGCCAGCAGTTTGCAGTCCTATGGCTACACCTTC; CDR3: CASSLQSYGYTF
size: NA; V: TRBV4-2; J: TRBJ2-7; D: NA; DNA: TGTGCCAGCAGCGGAATATGGACAGCCGAGTACTACGAGCAGTACTTC; CDR3: CASSGIWTAEYYEQYF
size: NA; V: TRBV19; J: TRBJ1-1; D: NA; DNA: TGTGCCAGTAGTATTCAGGGGCTCTACACTGAAGCTTTCTTT; CDR3: CASSIQGLYTEAFF
size: once; V: TRBV6-5; J: TRBJ2-7; D: NA; DNA: TGTGCCAGCAGTTACTCTCGGGCACAGGGTTACGAGCAGTACTTC; CDR3: CASSYSRAQGYEQYF
size: NA; V: TRBV7-9; J: TRBJ2-1; D: TRBD2; DNA: TGTGCCAGCAGCCCGGGACTACCCTACAATGAGCAGTTCTTC; CDR3: CASSPGLPYNEQFF
size: few; V: TRBV5-1; J: TRBJ2-7; D: TRBD1; DNA: TGCGCCAGCAGCTTACTACCTCCCGGGACAGGGAGATCCTACGAGCAGTACTTC; CDR3: CASSLLPPGTGRSYEQYF
size: few; V: TRBV28; J: TRBJ2-2; D: NA; DNA: TGTGCCAGCAGTTCCTCGACAGGTTCGAACACCGGGGAGCTGTTTTTT; CDR3: CASSSSTGSNTGELFF
size: NA; V: TRBV9; J: TRBJ2-7; D: TRBD2; DNA: TGTGCCAGCAGCCCCAGACTAGCGGGAGAGGGTTACGAGCAGTACTTC; CDR3: CASSPRLAGEGYEQYF
size: NA; V: TRBV5-1; J: TRBJ2-5; D: NA; DNA: TGCGCCAGCAGCCCCGGGACTGGGGCCCAAGAGACCCAGTACTTC; CDR3: CASSPGTGAQETQYF
size: few; V: TRBV7-9; J: TRBJ2-7; D: TRBD2; DNA: TGTGCCAGCAGCTCCGGGACTAGCGGAGACGAGCAGTACTTC; CDR3: CASSSGTSGDEQYF
size: NA; V: TRBV19; J: TRBJ2-1; D: NA; DNA: TGTGCCAGTAGTCGCGGGGGCCCGAGCGAGCAGTTCTTC; CDR3: CASSRGGPSEQFF
size: NA; V: TRBV7-3; J: TRBJ2-3; D: NA; DNA: TGTGCCAGCAGCGCCGACAGAACTAGCACAGATACGCAGTATTTT; CDR3: CASSADRTSTDTQYF
size: NA; V: TRBV5-8; J: TRBJ2-1; D: TRBD2; DNA: TGTGCCAGCAGCCCCGGGACTAGCGCGATACCCTACAATGAGCAGTTCTTC; CDR3: CASSPGTSAIPYNEQFF
size: NA; V: TRBV30; J: TRBJ2-7; D: NA; DNA: TGTGCCTGGAGTCTAGGAAGTTCCTACGAGCAGTACTTC; CDR3: CAWSLGSSYEQYF
size: few; V: TRBV9; J: TRBJ2-2; D: NA; DNA: TGTGCCAGCAGCGCCCCTCCCGGGGAGCTGTTTTTT; CDR3: CASSAPPGELFF
size: NA; V: TRBV6-2/TRBV6-3; J: TRBJ1-1; D: NA; DNA: TGTGCCAGCAGTTACCCCCGGGGGGGGGAATCTGAAGCTTTCTTT; CDR3: CASSYPRGGESEAFF
size: NA; V: TRBV5-5; J: TRBJ2-7; D: NA; DNA: TGTGCCAGCAGCCGCGTACGGGAAGAGCAGTACTTC; CDR3: CASSRVREEQYF
size: NA; V: TRBV7-2; J: TRBJ2-7; D: TRBD2; DNA: TGTGCCAGCAGCCGGACTAGCGGGAGCTCCTACGAGCAGTACTTC; CDR3: CASSRTSGSSYEQYF
size: NA; V: TRBV5-4; J: TRBJ2-6; D: NA; DNA: TGTGCCAGCAGCTTACAGGGTTCTGGGGCCAACGTCCTGACTTTC; CDR3: CASSLQGSGANVLTF
size: NA; V: TRBV6-2/TRBV6-3; J: TRBJ2-1; D: TRBD2; DNA: TGTGCCAGCAGGTACACTGCGGGAGGAGAGAATGAGCAGTTCTTC; CDR3: CASRYTAGGENEQFF
size: few; V: TRBV7-2; J: TRBJ1-1; D: NA; DNA: TGTGCCAGCATCTCCTGGGCCCCCAGTGAAGCTTTCTTT; CDR3: CASISWAPSEAFF